These 30 T cell receptor beta chains originate from one sample sequenced in a study of vaccination and CD4 T cells after COVID-19. The treatment here: approximately 10-day PBMC culture with coronavirus spike peptide pools or control peptides (ViraFEST assay). For these receptors, no antigen is known. Cultured CD4+ T-cell DNA underwent Oncomine TCR Beta short-read sequencing. TCRdb reprocessed the PCR reads with MiXCR, giving one entry per CDR3 protein. The sample has approximately 16,000 distinct CDR3 sequences, more than 30% seen once. This material consisted of CD4+ T cells from blood, cultured in vitro, taken before SARS-CoV-2 vaccination. These receptors originate from a human donor who received a COVID-19 vaccine.

The J gene is TRBJ2-7, the V gene TRBV6-5; TRBD1 is a possible D gene (6 bases). The CDR3 spans 17 residues. The V end was cut by 0 bases, the J end by 4 bases, with 19 bases between. The germline gives CDR1 MNHEY, CDR2 SVGAGI. Here the CDR3 reads CASSYSNLVQDSYEQYF. CDR3 DNA sequence: TGTGCCAGCAGTTACTCGAATCTAGTACAGGACAGTTACGAGCAGTACTTC.

This clonotype came up a few times. The chain joins TRBV12-3 or TRBV12-4 to TRBJ2-5; D unclear. Trimming pared 4 bases from V and 2 bases from J, leaving 2 bases between. The CDR3 covers 11 residues. DNA of the CDR3: TGTGCCAGCAGTTGGCAAGAGACCCAGTACTTC. Its translation: CASSWQETQYF.

The rearrangement links TRBV5-1 to TRBJ1-2; 11 nucleotides align to TRBD1. Unmatched junction bases numbered 10, after V lost 4 bases and J lost 2 bases. This CDR3 has 17 residues. Germline CDR1 SGHRS, CDR2 YFSETQ. As DNA, the CDR3 is TGCGCCAGCAGCAACTCCGGACAGGGGGCTGCAAACTATGGCTACACCTTC. This gives the protein CASSNSGQGAANYGYTF.

The chain joins TRBV10-3 to TRBJ2-7, with 10 bases fitting TRBD1. V shed 8 bases and J 5 bases; nucleotides not matched to a gene: 3. This CDR3 region has 12 residues. Germline V gene sequence: CDR1 ENHRY, CDR2 SYGVKD. The CDR3 region has the DNA TGTGCCATCTCGGGACAGGGGCACGAGCAGTACTTC. It specifies CAISGQGHEQYF.

This chain joins TRBV6-1 and TRBJ1-2, with D possibly TRBD1 on 5 matching bases. CDR3 length equals 12 residues. From germline, CDR1 is MNHNS and CDR2 SASEGT. V lost 3 bases and J 4 bases, leaving 6 bases between the germline ends. The CDR3 nucleotides read TGTGCCAGCAGTGATGGGGGCTATGGCTACACCTTC. It yields the protein CASSDGGYGYTF.

The V call is TRBV19, the J call TRBJ2-1; D not certain. This CDR3 comprises 11 residues. Per germline, CDR1 LNHDA and CDR2 SQIVND (reference sequence). V was trimmed by 7 bases and J by 5 bases, leaving 6 bases between them. This CDR3 reads CASIQNNEQFF. The CDR3 nucleotides are TGTGCCAGTATCCAGAACAATGAGCAGTTCTTC. The whole variable domain, filled in from reference TRBV19 and TRBJ2-1, reads DGGITQSPKYLFRKEGQNVTLSCEQNLNHDAMYWYRQDPGQGLRLIYYSQIVNDFQKGDIAEGYSVSREKKESFPLTVTSAQKNPTAFYLCASIQNNEQFFGPGTRLTVL.

J is TRBJ1-5 and V is TRBV20-1; the match to TRBD1 covers 8 bases. CDR1 and CDR2 (germline): DFQATT, SNEGSKA (reference sequence). The CDR3 extends over 14 amino acids. Unmatched junction bases numbered 9, after V lost 6 bases and J lost 5 bases. The CDR3, as DNA: TGCAGTGCGAGTAGACAGGGGCGGGATCAGCCCCAGCATTTT. It translates to CSASRQGRDQPQHF.

This clonotype was observed a handful of times. The gene calls are TRBV15 and TRBJ2-7, with D possibly being TRBD1 or TRBD2 (5 bases each). CDR1 and CDR2 from the germline V gene are LNHNV and YYDKDF (reference sequence). The CDR3 runs 15 residues. V lost 0 bases and J 3 bases, leaving 12 bases between the germline ends. This CDR3 reads CATSRDRDGNYEQYF. The CDR3 coding sequence is TGTGCCACCAGCAGAGATCGGGACGGGAACTACGAGCAGTACTTC.

The rearrangement uses TRBV7-2 and TRBJ2-1, with D possibly matching TRBD1 (6 bases). Germline V gene lookup returns CDR1 SGHTA and CDR2 FQGNSA. This CDR3 contains 13 residues. Trimming pared 5 bases from V and 8 bases from J, leaving 13 bases between. Here the CDR3 DNA reads TGTGCCAGCAGCCCATTGTGGGGGCATGAGCAGTTCTTC. Translating gives CASSPLWGHEQFF.

The V gene is TRBV2, the J gene TRBJ2-3; 9 bases map to TRBD2. This CDR3 is built from 13 residues. J gave up 5 bases and V 8 bases, and 5 bases lay outside the gene matches. The germline V gene encodes CDR1 SNHLY and CDR2 FYNNEI. The CDR3 protein is CASRGGGEDTQYF. The CDR3 DNA is TGTGCCAGCCGCGGGGGGGGTGAAGATACGCAGTATTTT. Full variable domain (missing parts from reference TRBV2 and TRBJ2-3): EPEVTQTPSHQVTQMGQEVILRCVPISNHLYFYWYRQILGQKVEFLVSFYNNEISEKSEIFDDQFSVERPDGSNFTLKIRSTKLEDSAMYFCASRGGGEDTQYFGPGTRLTVL.

This chain uses TRBV29-1 with TRBJ1-2, with a possible D match to TRBD1 (6 bases). The germline V gene encodes CDR1 SQVTM and CDR2 ANQGSEA. This CDR3 has 15 amino acids. V was shortened by 6 bases and J by 4 bases, with 21 bases between the two germline ends. The CDR3 nucleotides are TGCAGCGTGGGGGGGCAGGCGATTGAAACCTATGGCTACACCTTC. It specifies CSVGGQAIETYGYTF. The whole variable domain, remainder taken from reference TRBV29-1 and TRBJ1-2, is SAVISQKPSRDICQRGTSLTIQCQVDSQVTMMFWYRQQPGQSLTLIATANQGSEATYESGFVIDKFPISRPNLTFSTLTVSNMSPEDSSIYLCSVGGQAIETYGYTFGSGTRLTVV.

The J gene is TRBJ1-2, the V gene TRBV29-1; D possibly corresponds to TRBD1 (6 bases). The V end was cut by 3 bases, the J end by 5 bases, with 16 bases between. From germline, CDR1 is SQVTM and CDR2 ANQGSEA. The CDR3 is made up of 14 amino acids. CDR3 amino acids: CSVDGGRSGYGYTF. The CDR3 nucleotides read TGCAGCGTTGATGGGGGGCGGTCGGGGTATGGCTACACCTTC.

As for this clonotype: The junction differs from germline at one of its ends, possibly a read error. The CDR3 sequence: CATSQNVQFF. For the CDR3, the DNA is TGTGCCACCAGCCAGAATGTGCAGTTCTTC. The genes are TRBV24-1 and TRBJ2-1; D is ambiguous. The CDR3 length is 10 residues. CDR1 and CDR2 from the germline V gene are KGHDR and SFDVKD.

The rearrangement links TRBV2 to TRBJ2-7; perhaps TRBD2 as D (6 bases). Trimming shortened V by 0 bases and J by 0 bases, and 12 bases separated the two germline ends. CDR3 length equals 16 residues. Germline CDR1 SNHLY, CDR2 FYNNEI. The CDR3 DNA sequence: TGTGCCAGCAGTGAAGCGCGGAGGGCCTACTCCTACGAGCAGTACTTC. It codes for CASSEARRAYSYEQYF.

This clonotype turned up a few times. The chain recombines TRBV2 with TRBJ1-1; the D is unclear. Trimming cost V 1 base and J 4 bases, with 13 bases left between them. The CDR3 consists of 15 residues. Germline loops: CDR1 SNHLY, CDR2 FYNNEI. CDR3 sequence (DNA): TGTGCCAGCAGTGAAGGGCGGGCGGACCTCACTGAAGCTTTCTTT. This sequence encodes CASSEGRADLTEAFF.

The chain couples TRBV7-6 to TRBJ2-3; no firm D call. Germline assignment: CDR1 SGHVS and CDR2 FNYEAQ. The length of the CDR3 is 13 residues. V was clipped by 2 bases and J by 1 base, with 4 bases between them. The CDR3 DNA is TGTGCCAGCAGCTTAAGTCGCACAGATACGCAGTATTTT. Residues: CASSLSRTDTQYF.

The CDR3 loop is CASSLGPTGGGNQPQHF. The DNA of the CDR3 is TGCGCCAGCAGCTTGGGGCCTACAGGGGGCGGCAATCAGCCCCAGCATTTT. V gene TRBV5-1 combines with J gene TRBJ1-5, with 9 bases that match TRBD1. The V gene's germline CDR1 is SGHRS and CDR2 YFSETQ. V gave up 0 bases and J gave up 2 bases; unmatched junction bases: 6. The CDR3 has 17 residues.

The sample holds a few counts of this clonotype. The rearrangement links TRBV19 to TRBJ2-3; 11 bases are shared with TRBD2. V dropped 5 bases and J dropped 3; count of bases not matched to a gene: 10. Germline V gene sequence: CDR1 LNHDA, CDR2 SQIVND (reference sequence). The CDR3 is 17 amino acids. The CDR3 loop is CASSPGGSGGATDTQYF. The DNA of the CDR3 is TGTGCCAGTAGTCCCGGTGGTAGCGGGGGGGCAACAGATACGCAGTATTTT.

This chain connects TRBV24-1 to TRBJ2-5; 7 bases fit TRBD1. From germline, CDR1 is KGHDR and CDR2 SFDVKD. This CDR3 has 13 residues. The J segment lost 5 bases and the V segment lost 5 bases, leaving 4 bases of the junction unmatched. This CDR3 reads CATSVGGGETQYF. CDR3 nucleotides: TGTGCCACCAGTGTAGGGGGCGGGGAGACCCAGTACTTC.

In its sample, this clonotype was seen a few times. The chain combines TRBV24-1 with TRBJ1-5; D is perhaps TRBD1 (6 bases). Trimming cost V 9 bases and J 0 bases, with 11 bases left between them. Germline V gene data show CDR1 as KGHDR and CDR2 as SFDVKD. This CDR3 spans 14 amino acids. CDR3: CATSGHLSNQPQHF. The CDR3 bases are TGTGCCACCTCGGGACACCTTAGCAATCAGCCCCAGCATTTT.

This clonotype was recorded once. The chain employs TRBV7-9 and TRBJ2-1; 9 bases agree with TRBD2. CDR1 is SEHNR and CDR2 is FQNEAQ in the germline V gene (reference sequence). The CDR3 runs to 17 residues. Losses at the gene ends were 5 bases for V and 7 bases for J; bases not matched to a gene: 15. The CDR3, as DNA: TGTGCCAGCAGCCTGCGGGTGGGAGCGGGGGGCGAGAATGAGCAGTTCTTC. It is translated as CASSLRVGAGGENEQFF.

The chain is built from TRBV27 and TRBJ1-5; D gene unclear. V lost 5 bases and J 2 bases, leaving 7 bases between the germline ends. Germline CDR1 MNHEY, CDR2 SMNVEV (reference sequence). CDR3 length: 13 residues. The chain's CDR3 is CASSLDGNQPQHF. CDR3 DNA sequence: TGTGCCAGCAGTCTCGACGGCAATCAGCCCCAGCATTTT.

The chain couples TRBV5-1 to TRBJ2-1; 11 bases line up with TRBD2. Germline V lookup: CDR1 SGHRS, CDR2 YFSETQ. Unmatched junction bases numbered 8, after V lost 0 bases and J lost 3 bases. CDR3 length equals 18 residues. CDR3 in amino acids: CASSLGYTSGGNYNEQFF. The CDR3 nucleotides are TGCGCCAGCAGCTTGGGGTATACTAGCGGGGGAAACTACAATGAGCAGTTCTTC.

The chain employs TRBV12-3 or TRBV12-4 and TRBJ2-7; D is undetermined. The CDR3 contains 15 residues. The V gene lost 1 base and the J gene lost 3 bases, with 13 bases spanning the gap. In nucleotides, the CDR3 is TGTGCCAGCAGTTTAGAGCTAACCAAGCTCTACGAGCAGTACTTC. Its translation is CASSLELTKLYEQYF.

The rearrangement joins TRBV18 to TRBJ2-3, with 9 bases that match TRBD1. The CDR3 has 15 residues. J gave up 3 bases and V 0 bases, and 1 base lay outside the gene matches. Germline lookup yields CDR1 KGHSH and CDR2 LQKENI. The CDR3 nucleotides read TGTGCCAGCTCACCACCGACAGGGGGGACAGATACGCAGTATTTT. Its protein is CASSPPTGGTDTQYF.

The V and J genes are TRBV6-2 or TRBV6-3 and TRBJ1-1; D is uncertain. V lost 5 bases and J 7 bases, leaving 11 bases between the germline ends. The CDR3 spans 12 residues. Per the germline V gene, CDR1 is MNHEY and CDR2 is SVGEGT. Here the CDR3 reads CASSEPNREAFF. CDR3 nucleotide sequence: TGTGCCAGCAGTGAGCCAAACCGTGAAGCTTTCTTT.

This chain joins TRBV27 and TRBJ2-7; D perhaps matches TRBD2 (5 bases). CDR1 and CDR2 (germline): MNHEY, SMNVEV (reference sequence). V lost 4 bases to trimming and J lost 2 bases, with 15 bases between them. This CDR3 region has 15 residues. CDR3 in amino acids: CASSSVVRGPYEQYF. In nucleotides, the CDR3 is TGTGCCAGCAGTTCAGTGGTTCGAGGGCCCTACGAGCAGTACTTC.

A few counts support this clonotype. The chain is built from TRBV19 and TRBJ1-1; D may be TRBD1 (6 bases). From germline, CDR1 is LNHDA and CDR2 SQIVND (reference sequence). Trimming shortened V by 0 bases and J by 4 bases, and 21 bases separated the two germline ends. CDR3 size: 18 residues. The chain's CDR3 is CASSIDGSGVGRSTEAFF. The CDR3 DNA follows: TGTGCCAGTAGTATAGATGGTTCAGGGGTGGGTCGCTCCACTGAAGCTTTCTTT. Variable domain in full (rest from reference TRBV19 and TRBJ1-1): DGGITQSPKYLFRKEGQNVTLSCEQNLNHDAMYWYRQDPGQGLRLIYYSQIVNDFQKGDIAEGYSVSREKKESFPLTVTSAQKNPTAFYLCASSIDGSGVGRSTEAFFGQGTRLTVV.

The chain links TRBV21-1 to TRBJ2-3; TRBD1, as called in the table, went unchecked against the DNA. TRBV21-1 represents a pseudogene. The CDR3 covers 16 residues. The CDR3 DNA is TGTGCCAGCAGCAAAGGTAGAGGGACGGGTACAGATACGCAGTATTTT. This codes for CASSKGRGTGTDTQYF.

The rearrangement joins TRBV10-2 to TRBJ1-1, with D maybe TRBD1 (6 bases). Trimming took off 3 bases at V and 1 base at J, with 6 bases between the two ends. This CDR3 has 13 residues. From germline, CDR1 is WSHSY and CDR2 SAAADI. CDR3 nucleotide sequence: TGCGCCAGCAGTGACAGGGGGAACACTGAAGCTTTCTTT. This codes for CASSDRGNTEAFF.